The 2 T cell receptor beta chains given below trace back to one sample, sequenced in a study of OX40 agonist ivuxolimab in advanced cancers. The method behind the library was the immunoSEQ multiplex PCR assay. TCRdb stores this immuneACCESS table with in-frame sequences only. Part of the clones is absent; in the studies checked, under half of the shortfall reflects unresolved V genes, and no reason is known for the rest. This sample lists tens of thousands of clones; around 90% were detected once. About 0.95% of the sample lies in the top ten. The sample here was CD4+ or CD8+ T cells sorted from blood, taken in a trial of the OX40 agonist ivuxolimab. The receptors shown here come from an adult with an advanced solid tumor such as melanoma, head and neck, liver or kidney cancer.

This chain uses TRBV5-4 with TRBJ1-2; 7 bases are shared with TRBD1. V gave up 0 bases and J gave up 0 bases; unmatched junction bases: 2. The CDR3 has 15 residues. Germline V CDR1 and CDR2: SGHNT, YYREEE (reference sequence). CDR3 loop: CASSLAGTANYGYTF. DNA of the CDR3: TGTGCCAGCAGCTTGGCCGGGACAGCTAACTATGGCTACACCTTC.

The chain combines TRBV5-4 with TRBJ1-1; 10 bases line up with TRBD1. The CDR3 runs 16 residues. Germline CDR1 reads SGHNT; CDR2 reads YYREEE (reference sequence). Trimming at V came to 2 bases and at J to 3 bases, leaving 7 bases not matched to a gene. The CDR3 loop is CASSFDAGTGDTEAFF. CDR3 coding DNA: TGTGCCAGCAGCTTCGATGCCGGGACAGGGGACACTGAAGCTTTCTTT.